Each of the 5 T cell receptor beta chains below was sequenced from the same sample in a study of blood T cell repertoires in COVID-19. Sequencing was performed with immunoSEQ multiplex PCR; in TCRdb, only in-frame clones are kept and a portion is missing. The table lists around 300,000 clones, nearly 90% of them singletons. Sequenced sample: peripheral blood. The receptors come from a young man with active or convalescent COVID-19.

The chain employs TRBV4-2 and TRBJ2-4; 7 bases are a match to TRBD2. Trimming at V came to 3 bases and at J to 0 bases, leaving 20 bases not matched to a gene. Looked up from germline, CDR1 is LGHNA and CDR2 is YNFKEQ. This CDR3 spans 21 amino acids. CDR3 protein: CASSHAAGAWGGTVAKNIQYF. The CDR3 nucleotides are TGTGCCAGCAGCCATGCGGCCGGGGCCTGGGGGGGGACCGTAGCCAAAAACATTCAGTACTTC.

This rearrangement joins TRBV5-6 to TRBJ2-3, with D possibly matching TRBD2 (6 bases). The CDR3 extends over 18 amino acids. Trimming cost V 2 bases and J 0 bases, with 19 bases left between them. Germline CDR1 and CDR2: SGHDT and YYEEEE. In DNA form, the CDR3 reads TGTGCCAGCAGCTTTCCTAGCGCCCCGAGAAGAAGCACAGATACGCAGTATTTT. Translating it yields CASSFPSAPRRSTDTQYF. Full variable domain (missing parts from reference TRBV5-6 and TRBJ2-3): DAGVTQSPTHLIKTRGQQVTLRCSPKSGHDTVSWYQQALGQGPQFIFQYYEEEERQRGNFPDRFSGHQFPNYSSELNVNALLLGDSALYLCASSFPSAPRRSTDTQYFGPGTRLTVL.

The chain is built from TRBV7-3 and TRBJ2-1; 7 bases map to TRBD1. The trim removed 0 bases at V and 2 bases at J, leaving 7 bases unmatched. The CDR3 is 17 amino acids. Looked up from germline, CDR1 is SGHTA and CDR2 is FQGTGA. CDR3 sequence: CASSLTSGDSPYNEQFF. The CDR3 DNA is TGTGCCAGCAGCTTAACCTCTGGGGACAGCCCCTACAATGAGCAGTTCTTC.

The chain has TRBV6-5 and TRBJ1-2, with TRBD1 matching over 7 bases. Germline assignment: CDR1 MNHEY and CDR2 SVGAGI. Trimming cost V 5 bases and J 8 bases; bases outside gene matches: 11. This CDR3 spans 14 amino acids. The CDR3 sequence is CASSRTGVGEGYTF. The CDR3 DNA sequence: TGTGCCAGCAGTAGAACAGGGGTAGGCGAAGGCTACACCTTC.

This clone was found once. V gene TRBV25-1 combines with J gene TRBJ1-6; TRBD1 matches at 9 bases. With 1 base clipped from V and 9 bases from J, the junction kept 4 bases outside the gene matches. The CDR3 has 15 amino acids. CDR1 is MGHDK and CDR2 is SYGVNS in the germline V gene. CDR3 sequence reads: CASSELYRGLSPLHF. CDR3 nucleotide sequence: TGTGCCAGCAGTGAATTGTACAGGGGGCTTTCACCCCTCCACTTT.